This T cell receptor (beta chain) was found in a study of beta chain features in type 1 diabetes. As for the study in general: In age, gender and cell yields, patients were similar to healthy donors. Overall study findings and caveats: A cDNA-based sequencing approach could over-represent cells with high TCR expression. There was a moderate but significant shortening of TCRB CDR3s in all four CD4+ subsets of Type 1 diabetes patients.

Every bit of the isolated RNA underwent reverse transcription, so sequencing read expressed TCRB transcripts. TCRdb keeps only in-frame clones here, not all; method: immunoSEQ multiplex PCR. There are 300,000 to 400,000 clones in the sample; around a tenth occur only once, and approximately 0.6% lies in the top ten. Via the markers CD45RO/CCR7/CD25/CD127/CD95/CD27, stem cell-like memory, regulatory, central memory and naive CD4+ cells were sorted. V was pared by 4 bases and J by 4 bases, with 6 bases of the junction left unmatched. The germline V gene has CDR1 MGHRA and CDR2 YSYEKL. There are 15 residues in the CDR3. To note about this clone: Its antigen is unidentified.

The specimen was central memory CD4+ T cells from blood. The V call is TRBV4-1, the J call TRBJ1-5; 8 nucleotides agree with TRBD1. The TCR was taken from a man aged 25-45 years with type 1 diabetes. The CDR3 here is CASSRDRTGNQPQHF. The DNA for the CDR3 is TGCGCCAGCAGCCGCGATCGGACAGGGAATCAGCCCCAGCATTTT.